Following are 16 T cell receptor beta chains from one sample sequenced in a study of tumor-infiltrating lymphocytes in primary liver carcinoma. Scientists recovered RNA and DNA together from roughly 21-30 mg of unsorted bulk tissue. TCR beta cDNA was prepared out of roughly 500 ng total RNA by means of a constant-region primer. Slightly modified ARM-PCR, run as three nested multiplex PCR rounds, produced the TCR beta libraries. The first two PCR rounds, approximately 11 cycles each, used TRBV1-TRBV30 forward primers and a C-beta reverse primer. MiXCR, run by TCRdb on the multiplex PCR reads, gives a single entry per CDR3 protein. Of 95,000 to 150,000 distinct CDR3 sequences in the sample, 50% to 70% are singletons; the top ten hold roughly 8.8%. The sequencing sample was made of liver tumor tissue from sampling region 1. Stated subset: tumor region T1, superior pole. The receptors originated from a woman aged 55-69 years with primary liver carcinoma and hepatitis B virus infection.

The table lists this clonotype with many counts. The chain carries TRBV6-5 and TRBJ1-4, with D perhaps TRBD1 (5 bases). V shed 4 bases and J shed 7 bases, with 13 bases lying between them. The CDR3 length is 14 residues. Germline V gives CDR1 MNHEY, CDR2 SVGAGI. The CDR3 region is CASSSGRDSEKLFF. The CDR3 DNA reads as TGTGCCAGCAGTTCTGGCAGGGATAGTGAAAAACTGTTTTTT.

As to this clonotype: Being one base from a much bigger clone, this may be a read error. Since the CDR3 does not end with the conserved phenylalanine or tryptophan, this likely comes from a read error. This chain uses TRBV10-2 with TRBJ1-1; D not resolved. The CDR3 contains 13 residues. V was trimmed by 1 base and J by 2 bases, leaving 5 bases between them. Germline V gene lookup returns CDR1 WSHSY and CDR2 SAAADI. The CDR3 loop reads CASSEFLNTEAFS. CDR3 bases: TGCGCCAGCAGTGAGTTTCTAAACACTGAAGCTTTCTCT.

V and J are TRBV29-1 and TRBJ2-2; 10 bases align to TRBD2. Trimming at V came to 6 bases and at J to 6 bases, leaving 10 bases not matched to a gene. Germline CDR1 SQVTM, CDR2 ANQGSEA. CDR3 size: 15 residues. CDR3 nucleotide sequence: TGCAGCGTAAAGGGACTAGCGACAAACGCCGGGGAGCTGTTTTTT. It specifies CSVKGLATNAGELFF.

The V and J genes are TRBV11-2 and TRBJ1-1, with D possibly being TRBD1 (5 bases). The CDR3 length is 15 residues. Germline V gene sequence: CDR1 SGHAT, CDR2 FQNNGV. The ends were cut back, 0 bases at V and 5 bases at J, with 13 bases in the middle. The CDR3 DNA sequence: TGTGCCAGCAGCTTAGATCCTGGGGCAGAAACTGAAGCTTTCTTT. Its protein product is CASSLDPGAETEAFF.

About this clonotype itself: This may stem from a read error, because a much larger clone lies one nucleotide away. V usage is TRBV30 and J usage is TRBJ2-3; 11 bases line up with TRBD2. The J segment lost 3 bases and the V segment lost 1 base, leaving 3 bases of the junction unmatched. Germline CDR1 reads GTSNPN; CDR2 reads SVGIG (reference sequence). The CDR3 is made up of 15 amino acids. CDR3 in DNA: TGTGCCTGGAGTGCAGGACTAGCGGGTACAGATACGCAGTATTTT. The encoded protein is CAWSAGLAGTDTQYF.

A note on this clonotype: A much more abundant neighbour one base away suggests this may be a read error. The J gene is TRBJ2-1, the V gene TRBV10-3; 9 bases align to TRBD2. The CDR3 has 15 residues. CDR1 is ENHRY, CDR2 SYGVKD, per germline. The CDR3 sequence is CATLRREGLYNEQLF. In DNA form, the CDR3 reads TGTGCCACCCTCCGGCGGGAGGGGTTGTACAATGAGCAGCTCTTC.

The chain uses TRBV11-2 and TRBJ2-6, with D hard to call. Germline-derived CDR1 and CDR2 are SGHAT and FQNNGV. The CDR3 loop spans 16 amino acids. V lost 5 bases to trimming and J lost 5 bases, with 16 bases between them. CDR3 in amino acids: CASSLRETSWANVLTF. Written as DNA, the CDR3 is TGTGCCAGCAGCCTCCGAGAGACTTCATGGGCCAACGTCCTGACTTTC.

This clonotype was found many times. The rearrangement joins TRBV6-6 to TRBJ2-7, with D possibly matching TRBD2 (6 bases). CDR1 is MNHNY, CDR2 SVGAGI, per germline (reference sequence). The CDR3 totals 16 residues. V dropped 0 bases and J dropped 0 bases, with 12 bases sitting between them. The CDR3 sequence is CASSYSSGTPSYEQYF. The DNA for the CDR3 is TGTGCCAGCAGTTACTCCTCCGGGACTCCCTCCTACGAGCAGTACTTC.

A remark on this clonotype: This likely comes from a read error, as the CDR3 has no conserved phenylalanine or tryptophan at its end. This chain connects TRBV11-2 to TRBJ2-1; tentatively, D is TRBD1 or TRBD2 (6 bases each). The germline V gene has CDR1 SGHAT and CDR2 FQNNGV. The length of the CDR3 is 17 residues. The CDR3 region is CASGPQRGGSSYNEQFL. CDR3 bases: TGTGCCAGCGGCCCCCAAAGAGGGGGGAGCTCCTACAACGAGCAGTTCCTC.

Remarks on this clonotype: No conserved phenylalanine or tryptophan ends this CDR3, so it is likely a read error. This chain joins TRBV11-2 and TRBJ1-1; D ambiguous. The germline CDR1 and CDR2 sequences are SGHAT and FQNNGV. Between the trimmed V and J ends, which lost 3 bases and 0 bases, there was a span of 5 bases. The CDR3 spans 13 residues. CDR3 DNA sequence: TGTGCCAGCAGCTTTAATATGAACACTGAAGCTTTCTCC. Residues: CASSFNMNTEAFS.

Remarks on this clonotype: The junction and the germline gene differ at one end; a read error may be behind it. This chain connects TRBV11-2 to TRBJ1-1; D perhaps matches TRBD1 (6 bases). The CDR3 is made up of 13 amino acids. The V gene's germline CDR1 is SGHAT and CDR2 FQNNGV. The CDR3 DNA reads TGTGCCAGCAGCCCAGAGACAGGCACTGAAGCATTCTTT. Its protein is CASSPETGTEAFF.

J is TRBJ2-3 and V is TRBV11-2; D gene unclear. In germline, CDR1 is SGHAT, CDR2 FQNNGV. The CDR3 runs to 14 residues. The V end was cut by 8 bases, the J end by 2 bases, with 14 bases between. DNA for the CDR3: TGTGCCAGCTGTTCATTCTCCTCCACAGATACGCAGTATTTT. The encoded protein is CASCSFSSTDTQYF.

About this clonotype itself: Germline is not matched at one junction end, which may reflect a read error. The genes are TRBV6-5 and TRBJ2-1; 11 bases align to TRBD2. CDR1 and CDR2 (germline): MNHEY, SVGAGI. This CDR3 region has 16 residues. The CDR3 coding sequence is TGTGCCAGCAGTCCGCCGGGACTAGCGGTCAACAATGATCAGTTATTC. Its protein product is CASSPPGLAVNNDQLF.

As for this clonotype: This may be a read error, as it is one base from a much larger clone. The CDR3 sequence: CASKPPGLAAETQYF. CDR3 sequence (DNA): TGTGCCAGCAAACCACCCGGACTAGCAGCAGAGACCCAGTACTTC. The rearrangement uses TRBV6-5 and TRBJ2-5; 8 bases match TRBD2. V lost 7 bases to trimming and J lost 4 bases; unmatched junction nucleotides: 11. The germline V gene encodes CDR1 MNHEY and CDR2 SVGAGI. CDR3 size: 15 residues.

In the case of this clonotype: A much bigger clone sits one base away, suggesting this may be a read error. The conserved phenylalanine or tryptophan is not found at the CDR3 terminus, so this likely reflects a read error. The rearrangement joins TRBV6-6 to TRBJ1-2; 10 nucleotides match TRBD1. V was clipped by 6 bases and J by 4 bases; unmatched bases: 14. In germline, CDR1 is MNHNY, CDR2 SVGAGI (reference sequence). The CDR3 loop spans 17 amino acids. The CDR3 nucleotides read TGTGCCAGCAGGGGAGGGACAGGGGCCCTGGTAGGCTATGGCTACACCTTA. Its protein is CASRGGTGALVGYGYTL.

The sample holds a few counts of this clonotype. The gene calls are TRBV28 and TRBJ2-5; possible D gene TRBD1, 6 bases. From germline, CDR1 is MDHEN and CDR2 SYDVKM. The CDR3 has 14 amino acids. Trimming shortened V by 3 bases and J by 5 bases, and 13 bases separated the two germline ends. The CDR3: CASSFYTGSETQYF. CDR3 in DNA: TGTGCCAGCAGTTTCTATACAGGGTCGGAGACCCAGTACTTC.